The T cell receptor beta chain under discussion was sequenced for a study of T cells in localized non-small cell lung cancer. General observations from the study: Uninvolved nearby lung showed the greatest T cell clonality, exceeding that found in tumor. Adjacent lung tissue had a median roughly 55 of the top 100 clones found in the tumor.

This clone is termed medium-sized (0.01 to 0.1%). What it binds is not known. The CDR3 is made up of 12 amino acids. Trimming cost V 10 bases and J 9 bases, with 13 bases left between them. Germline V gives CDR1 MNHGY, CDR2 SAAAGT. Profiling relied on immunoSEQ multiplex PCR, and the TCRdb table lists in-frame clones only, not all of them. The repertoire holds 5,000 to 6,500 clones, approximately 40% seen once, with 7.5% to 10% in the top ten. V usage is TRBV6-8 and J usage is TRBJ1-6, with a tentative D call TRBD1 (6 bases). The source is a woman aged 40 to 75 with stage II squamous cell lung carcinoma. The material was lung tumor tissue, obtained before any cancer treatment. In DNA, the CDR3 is TGTGCCATCAATACAGGGAGTTCACCCCTCCACTTT. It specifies CAINTGSSPLHF.